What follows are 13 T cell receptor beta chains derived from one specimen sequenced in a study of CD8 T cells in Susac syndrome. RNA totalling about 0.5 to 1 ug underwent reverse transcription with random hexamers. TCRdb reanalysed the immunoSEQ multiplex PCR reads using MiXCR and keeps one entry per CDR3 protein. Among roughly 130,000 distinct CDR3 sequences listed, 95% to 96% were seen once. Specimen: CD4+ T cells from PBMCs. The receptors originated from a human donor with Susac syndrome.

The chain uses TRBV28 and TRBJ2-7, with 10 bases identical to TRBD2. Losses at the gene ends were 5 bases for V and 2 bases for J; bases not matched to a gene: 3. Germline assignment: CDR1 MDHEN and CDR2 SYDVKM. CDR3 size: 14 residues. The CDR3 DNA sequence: TGTGCCAGCAGTCCTAGCGGGAGAACCTACGAGCAGTACTTC. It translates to CASSPSGRTYEQYF.

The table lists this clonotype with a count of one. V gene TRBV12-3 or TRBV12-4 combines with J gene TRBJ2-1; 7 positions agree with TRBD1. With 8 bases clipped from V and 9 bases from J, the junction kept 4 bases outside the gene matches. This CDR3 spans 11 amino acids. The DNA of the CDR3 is TGTGCCAGCGGGTACAGGGGTGAGCAGTTCTTC. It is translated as CASGYRGEQFF.

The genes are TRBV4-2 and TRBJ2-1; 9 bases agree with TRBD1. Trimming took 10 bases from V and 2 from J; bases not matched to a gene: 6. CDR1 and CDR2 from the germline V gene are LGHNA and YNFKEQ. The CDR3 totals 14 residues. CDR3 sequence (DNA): TGTGCCATCCACAGGGGGCTAGCCTACAATGAGCAGTTCTTC. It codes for CAIHRGLAYNEQFF.

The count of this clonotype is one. The CDR3 is CSVYKGAFDEQYF. The CDR3 coding sequence is TGCAGCGTTTATAAGGGGGCCTTCGACGAGCAGTACTTC. The chain couples TRBV29-1 to TRBJ2-7, with 7 positions matching TRBD1. Germline assignment: CDR1 SQVTM and CDR2 ANQGSEA. V gave up 5 bases and J gave up 5 bases; unmatched junction bases: 9. CDR3 size: 13 residues.

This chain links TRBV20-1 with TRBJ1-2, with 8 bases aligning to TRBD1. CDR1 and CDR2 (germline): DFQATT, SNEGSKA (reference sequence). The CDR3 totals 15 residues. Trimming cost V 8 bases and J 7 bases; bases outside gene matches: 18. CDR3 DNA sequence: TGCAGTACCACCGGAGGAGAAGGACAGGGATCTGGCTACACCTTC. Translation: CSTTGGEGQGSGYTF.

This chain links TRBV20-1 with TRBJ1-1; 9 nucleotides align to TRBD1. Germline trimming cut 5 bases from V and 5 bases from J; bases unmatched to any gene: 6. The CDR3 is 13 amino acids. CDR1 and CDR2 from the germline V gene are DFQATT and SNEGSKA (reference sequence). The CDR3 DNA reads TGCAGTGCTTGGGACAGGGCTGTGACTGAAGCTTTCTTT. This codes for CSAWDRAVTEAFF.

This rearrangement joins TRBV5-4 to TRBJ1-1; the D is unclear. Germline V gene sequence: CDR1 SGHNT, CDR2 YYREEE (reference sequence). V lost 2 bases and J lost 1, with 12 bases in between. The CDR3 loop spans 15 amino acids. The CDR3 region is CASSLRGPRNTEAFF. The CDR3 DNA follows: TGTGCCAGCAGCTTACGTGGGCCCCGGAACACTGAAGCTTTCTTT.

DNA of the CDR3: TGTGCCAGCAGCTTAGACGAACTAAGCAATCAGCCCCAGCATTTT. It encodes CASSLDELSNQPQHF. The rearrangement links TRBV7-2 to TRBJ1-5, with D uncertain. This CDR3 comprises 15 residues. Trimming took 1 base from V and 1 from J, leaving 8 bases between them. Germline V gives CDR1 SGHTA, CDR2 FQGNSA. The full variable domain, in which reference TRBV7-2 and TRBJ1-5 provide the parts outside the CDR3, is GAGVSQSPSNKVTEKGKDVELRCDPISGHTALYWYRQSLGQGLEFLIYFQGNSAPDKSGLPSDRFSAERTGGSVSTLTIQRTQQEDSAVYLCASSLDELSNQPQHFGDGTRLSIL.

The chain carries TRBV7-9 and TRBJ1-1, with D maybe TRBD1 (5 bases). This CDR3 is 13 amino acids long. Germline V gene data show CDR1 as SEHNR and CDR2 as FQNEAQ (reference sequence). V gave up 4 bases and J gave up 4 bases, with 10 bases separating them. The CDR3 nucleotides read TGTGCCAGCAGCTCCGGGGCGGCCACTGAAGCTTTCTTT. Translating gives CASSSGAATEAFF.

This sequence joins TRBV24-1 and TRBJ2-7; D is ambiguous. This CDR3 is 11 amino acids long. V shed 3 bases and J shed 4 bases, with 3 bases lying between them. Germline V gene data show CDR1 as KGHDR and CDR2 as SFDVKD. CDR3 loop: CATSDGYEQYF. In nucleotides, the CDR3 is TGTGCCACCAGTGATGGATACGAGCAGTACTTC.

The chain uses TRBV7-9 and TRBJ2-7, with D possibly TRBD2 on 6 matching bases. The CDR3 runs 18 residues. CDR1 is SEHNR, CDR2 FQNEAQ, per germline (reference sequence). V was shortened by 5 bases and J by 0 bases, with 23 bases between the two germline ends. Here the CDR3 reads CASSPQSSAGRSSYEQYF. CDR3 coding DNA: TGTGCCAGCAGCCCGCAATCTTCAGCGGGTCGGAGCTCCTACGAGCAGTACTTC.

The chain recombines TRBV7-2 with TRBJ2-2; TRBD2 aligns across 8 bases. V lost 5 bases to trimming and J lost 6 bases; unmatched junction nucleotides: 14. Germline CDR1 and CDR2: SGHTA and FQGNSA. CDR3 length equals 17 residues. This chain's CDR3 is CASSSPPGTRASGELFF. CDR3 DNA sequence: TGTGCCAGCAGCAGCCCCCCCGGGACTAGGGCCTCCGGGGAGCTGTTTTTT.

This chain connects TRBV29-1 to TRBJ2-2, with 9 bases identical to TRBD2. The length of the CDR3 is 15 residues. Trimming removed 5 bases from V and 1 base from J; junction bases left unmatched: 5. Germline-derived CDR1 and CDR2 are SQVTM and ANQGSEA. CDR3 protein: CSVPHSGRNTGELFF. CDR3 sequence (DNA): TGCAGCGTTCCCCATAGCGGGAGGAACACCGGGGAGCTGTTTTTT.